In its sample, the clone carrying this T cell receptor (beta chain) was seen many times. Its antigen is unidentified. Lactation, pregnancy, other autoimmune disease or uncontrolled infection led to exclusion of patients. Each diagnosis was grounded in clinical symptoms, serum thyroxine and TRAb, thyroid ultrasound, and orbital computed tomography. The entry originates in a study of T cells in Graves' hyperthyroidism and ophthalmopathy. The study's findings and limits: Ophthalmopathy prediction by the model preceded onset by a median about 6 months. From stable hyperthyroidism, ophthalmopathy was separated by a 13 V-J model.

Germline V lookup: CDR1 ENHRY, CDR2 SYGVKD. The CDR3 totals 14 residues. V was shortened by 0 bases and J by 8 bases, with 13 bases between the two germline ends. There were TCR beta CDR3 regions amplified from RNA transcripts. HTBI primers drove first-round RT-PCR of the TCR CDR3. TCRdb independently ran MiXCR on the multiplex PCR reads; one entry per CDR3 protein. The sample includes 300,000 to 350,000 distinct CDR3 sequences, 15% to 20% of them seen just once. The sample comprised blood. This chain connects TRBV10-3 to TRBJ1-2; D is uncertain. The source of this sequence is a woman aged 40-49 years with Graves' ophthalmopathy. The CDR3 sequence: CAISESMGMNGYTF. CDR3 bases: TGTGCCATCAGTGAGTCAATGGGGATGAACGGCTACACCTTC.